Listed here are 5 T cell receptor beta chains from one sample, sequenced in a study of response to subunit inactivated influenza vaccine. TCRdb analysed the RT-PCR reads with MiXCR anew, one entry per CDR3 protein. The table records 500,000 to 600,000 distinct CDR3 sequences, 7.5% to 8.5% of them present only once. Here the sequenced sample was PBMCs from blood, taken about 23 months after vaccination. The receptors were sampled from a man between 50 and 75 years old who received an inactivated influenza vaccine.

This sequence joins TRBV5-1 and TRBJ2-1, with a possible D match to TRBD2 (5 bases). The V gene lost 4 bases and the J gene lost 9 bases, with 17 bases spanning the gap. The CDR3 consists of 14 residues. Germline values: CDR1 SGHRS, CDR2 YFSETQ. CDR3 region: CASSPASGRGEQFF. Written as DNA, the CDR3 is TGCGCCAGCAGCCCGGCCAGTGGCCGGGGTGAGCAGTTCTTC.

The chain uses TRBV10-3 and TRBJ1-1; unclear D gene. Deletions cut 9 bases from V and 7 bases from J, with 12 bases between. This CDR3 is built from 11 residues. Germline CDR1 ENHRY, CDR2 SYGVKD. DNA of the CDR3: TGTGCCATGAAGGGAGTCGGTGAAGCTTTCTTT. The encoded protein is CAMKGVGEAFF.

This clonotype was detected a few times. DNA for the CDR3: TGTGCCAGCAGCTTAAAGGGGGGCGCAGAGGAATACGAGCAGTACTTC. Translating gives CASSLKGGAEEYEQYF. This chain joins TRBV5-6 and TRBJ2-7; D possibly matches TRBD1 or TRBD2 (6 bases each). Trimming stripped 2 bases from V and 4 bases from J, with 19 bases between. Germline V CDR1 and CDR2: SGHDT, YYEEEE. The CDR3 extends over 16 amino acids.

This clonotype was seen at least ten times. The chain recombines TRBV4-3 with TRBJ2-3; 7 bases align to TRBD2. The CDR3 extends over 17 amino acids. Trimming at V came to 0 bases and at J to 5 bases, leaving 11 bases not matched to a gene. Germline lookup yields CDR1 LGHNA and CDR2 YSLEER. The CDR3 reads CASSQEGSTSAQDTQYF. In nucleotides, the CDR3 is TGCGCCAGCAGCCAAGAGGGGAGCACTAGCGCGCAAGATACGCAGTATTTT.

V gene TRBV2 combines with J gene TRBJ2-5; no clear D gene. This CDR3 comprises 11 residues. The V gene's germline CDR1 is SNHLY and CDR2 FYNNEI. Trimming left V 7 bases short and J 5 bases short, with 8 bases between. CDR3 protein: CASISLETQYF. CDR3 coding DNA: TGTGCCAGCATCAGCTTGGAGACCCAGTACTTC.